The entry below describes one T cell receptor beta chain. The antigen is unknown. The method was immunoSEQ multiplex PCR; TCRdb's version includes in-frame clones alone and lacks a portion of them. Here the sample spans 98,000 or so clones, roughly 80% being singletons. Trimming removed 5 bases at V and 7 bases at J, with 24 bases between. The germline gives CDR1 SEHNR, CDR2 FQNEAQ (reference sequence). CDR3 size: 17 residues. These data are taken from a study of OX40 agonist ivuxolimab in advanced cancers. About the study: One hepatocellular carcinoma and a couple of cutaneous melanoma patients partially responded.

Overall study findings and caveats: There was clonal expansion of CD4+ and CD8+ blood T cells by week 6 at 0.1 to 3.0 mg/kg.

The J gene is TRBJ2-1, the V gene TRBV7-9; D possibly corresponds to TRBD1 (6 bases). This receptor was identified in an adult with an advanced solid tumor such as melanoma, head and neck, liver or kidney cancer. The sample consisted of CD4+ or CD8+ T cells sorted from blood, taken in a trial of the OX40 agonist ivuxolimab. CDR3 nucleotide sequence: TGTGCCAGCAGCCACACCCGACAGGCCACAAGTAGGAATGAGCAGTTCTTC. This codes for CASSHTRQATSRNEQFF. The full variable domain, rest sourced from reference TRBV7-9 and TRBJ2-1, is DTGVSQNPRHKITKRGQNVTFRCDPISEHNRLYWYRQTLGQGPEFLTYFQNEAQLEKSRLLSDRFSAERPKGSFSTLEIQRTEQGDSAMYLCASSHTRQATSRNEQFFGPGTRLTVL.